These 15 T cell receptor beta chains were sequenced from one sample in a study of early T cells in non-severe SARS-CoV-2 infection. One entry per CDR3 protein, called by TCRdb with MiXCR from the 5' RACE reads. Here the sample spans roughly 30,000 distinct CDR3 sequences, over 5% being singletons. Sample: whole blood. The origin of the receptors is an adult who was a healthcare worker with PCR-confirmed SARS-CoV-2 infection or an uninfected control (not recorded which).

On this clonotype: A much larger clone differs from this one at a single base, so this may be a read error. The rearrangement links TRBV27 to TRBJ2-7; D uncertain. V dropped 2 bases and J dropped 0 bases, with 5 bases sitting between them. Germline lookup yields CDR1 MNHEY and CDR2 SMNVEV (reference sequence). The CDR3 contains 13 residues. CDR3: CASSLTPSYEQYF. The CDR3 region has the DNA TGTGCCAGCAGTTTAACTCCCTCCTACGAGCAGTACTTC.

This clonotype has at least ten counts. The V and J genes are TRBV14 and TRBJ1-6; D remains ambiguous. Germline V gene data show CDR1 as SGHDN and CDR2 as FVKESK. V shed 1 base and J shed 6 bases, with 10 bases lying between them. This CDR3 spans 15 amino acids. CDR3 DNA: TGTGCCAGCAGCCAAGCCCGAGGCCTTAATTCACCCCTCCACTTT. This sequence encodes CASSQARGLNSPLHF.

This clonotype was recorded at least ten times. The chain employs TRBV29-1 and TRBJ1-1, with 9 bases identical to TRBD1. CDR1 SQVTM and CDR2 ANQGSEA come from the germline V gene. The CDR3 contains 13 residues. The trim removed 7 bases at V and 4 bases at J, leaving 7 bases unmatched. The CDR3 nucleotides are TGCAGCGCCCCACAGGGGGCGGCCACTGAAGCTTTCTTT. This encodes CSAPQGAATEAFF.

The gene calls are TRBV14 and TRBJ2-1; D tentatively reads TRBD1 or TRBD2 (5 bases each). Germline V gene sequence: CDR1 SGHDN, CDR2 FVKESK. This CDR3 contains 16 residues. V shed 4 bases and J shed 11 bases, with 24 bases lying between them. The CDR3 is CASSRPRDPGIPKQFF. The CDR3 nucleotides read TGTGCCAGCAGCCGCCCCCGGGACCCAGGTATTCCAAAGCAGTTCTTC.

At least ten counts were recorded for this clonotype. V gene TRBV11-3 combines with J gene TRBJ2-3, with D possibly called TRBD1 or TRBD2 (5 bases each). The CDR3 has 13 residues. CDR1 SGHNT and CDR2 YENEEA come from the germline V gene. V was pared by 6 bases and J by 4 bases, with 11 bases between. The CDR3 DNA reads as TGTGCCAGCAGGGGGCGGGTTGCAGATACGCAGTATTTT. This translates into CASRGRVADTQYF. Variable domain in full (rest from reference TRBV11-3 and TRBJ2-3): EAGVVQSPRYKIIEKKQPVAFWCNPISGHNTLYWYLQNLGQGPELLIRYENEEAVDDSQLPKDRFSAERLKGVDSTLKIQPAELGDSAVYLCASRGRVADTQYFGPGTRLTVL.

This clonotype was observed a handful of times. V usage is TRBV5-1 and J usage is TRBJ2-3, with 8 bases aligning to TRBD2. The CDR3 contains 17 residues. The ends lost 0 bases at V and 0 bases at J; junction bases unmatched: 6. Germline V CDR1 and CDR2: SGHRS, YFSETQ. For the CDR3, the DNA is TGCGCCAGCAGCTTGGCGAAGGCTAGCGGGAGCACAGATACGCAGTATTTT. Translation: CASSLAKASGSTDTQYF.

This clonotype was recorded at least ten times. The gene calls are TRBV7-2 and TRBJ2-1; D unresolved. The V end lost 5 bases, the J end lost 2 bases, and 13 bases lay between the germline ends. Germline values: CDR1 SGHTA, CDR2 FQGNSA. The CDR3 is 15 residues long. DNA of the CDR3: TGTGCCAGCAGCGCAGGACCCCGGACCTACAATGAGCAGTTCTTC. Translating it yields CASSAGPRTYNEQFF.

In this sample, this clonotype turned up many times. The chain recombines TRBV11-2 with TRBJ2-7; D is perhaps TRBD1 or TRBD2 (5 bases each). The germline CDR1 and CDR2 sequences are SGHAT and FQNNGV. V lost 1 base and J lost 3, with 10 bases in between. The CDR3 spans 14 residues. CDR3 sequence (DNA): TGTGCCAGCAGCTTAGGAGGGGCAGACTACGAGCAGTACTTC. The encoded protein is CASSLGGADYEQYF.

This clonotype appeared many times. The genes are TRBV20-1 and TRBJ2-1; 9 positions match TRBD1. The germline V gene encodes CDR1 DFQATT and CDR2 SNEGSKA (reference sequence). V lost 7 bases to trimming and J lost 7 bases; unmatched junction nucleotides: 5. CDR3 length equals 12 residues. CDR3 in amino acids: CSGDRVGNEQFF. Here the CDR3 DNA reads TGCAGTGGGGACAGGGTCGGGAATGAGCAGTTCTTC.

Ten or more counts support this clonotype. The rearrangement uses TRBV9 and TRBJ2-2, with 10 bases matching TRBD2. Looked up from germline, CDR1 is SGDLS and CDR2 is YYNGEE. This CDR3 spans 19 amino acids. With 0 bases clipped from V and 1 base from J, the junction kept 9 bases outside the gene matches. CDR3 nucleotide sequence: TGTGCCAGCAGCGTAGGAAGCGGGAGGGCCCTCGAGAACACCGGGGAGCTGTTTTTT. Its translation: CASSVGSGRALENTGELFF.

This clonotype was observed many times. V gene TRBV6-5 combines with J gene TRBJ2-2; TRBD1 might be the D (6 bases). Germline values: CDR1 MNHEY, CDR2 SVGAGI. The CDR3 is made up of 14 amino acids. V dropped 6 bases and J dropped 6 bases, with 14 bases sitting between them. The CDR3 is CASRGDNFPGELFF. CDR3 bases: TGTGCCAGCAGGGGGGACAATTTTCCCGGGGAGCTGTTTTTT.

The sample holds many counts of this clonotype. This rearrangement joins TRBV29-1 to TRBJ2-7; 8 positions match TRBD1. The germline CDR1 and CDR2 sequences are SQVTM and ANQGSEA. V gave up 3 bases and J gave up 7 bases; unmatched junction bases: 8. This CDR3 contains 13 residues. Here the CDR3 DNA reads TGCAGCGTTGACCCACAGGGGGTAGGAGAGCAGTACTTC. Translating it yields CSVDPQGVGEQYF.

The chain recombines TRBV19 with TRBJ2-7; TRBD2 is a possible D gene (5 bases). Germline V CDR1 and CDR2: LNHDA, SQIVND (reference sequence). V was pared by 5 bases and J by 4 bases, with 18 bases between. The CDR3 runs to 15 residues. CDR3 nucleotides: TGTGCCAGTAGTCTTGGACTGGAGGCTCGGTACGAGCAGTACTTC. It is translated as CASSLGLEARYEQYF.

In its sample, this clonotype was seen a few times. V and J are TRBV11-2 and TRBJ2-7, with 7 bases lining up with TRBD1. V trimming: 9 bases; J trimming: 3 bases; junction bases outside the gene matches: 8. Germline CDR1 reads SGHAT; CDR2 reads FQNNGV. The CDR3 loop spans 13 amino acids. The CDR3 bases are TGTGCCAGACTGGGACAGTTGAGCTACGAGCAGTACTTC. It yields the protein CARLGQLSYEQYF.

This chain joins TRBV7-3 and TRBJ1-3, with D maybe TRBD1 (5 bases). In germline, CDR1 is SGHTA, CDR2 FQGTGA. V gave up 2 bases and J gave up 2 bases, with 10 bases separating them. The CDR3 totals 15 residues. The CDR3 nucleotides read TGTGCCAGCAGCTTAGAAGGGACCGCTGGAAACACCATATATTTT. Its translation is CASSLEGTAGNTIYF.